This T cell receptor beta chain is drawn from a study of beta chain features in type 1 diabetes. General observations from the study: Patients with Type 1 diabetes showed moderately but significantly shorter TCRB CDR3s in all four CD4+ subsets.

The whole isolated RNA underwent reverse transcription, so sequencing captured expressed TCRB transcripts. Using immunoSEQ multiplex PCR, the repertoire was profiled, and TCRdb retains in-frame clones only, with some absent. This table has some 150,000 clones, 13% appearing once. Trimming pared 4 bases from V and 3 bases from J, leaving 15 bases between. The CDR3 runs to 15 residues. In germline, CDR1 is SGDLS, CDR2 YYNGEE. On this clone: The antigen is undetermined.

The chain combines TRBV9 with TRBJ2-3, with D possibly matching TRBD2 (6 bases). The sample was central memory CD4+ T cells from blood. This TCR was recovered from a man between 18 and 35 years old with type 1 diabetes. This CDR3 is CASSTHPGVTDTQYF. The CDR3 DNA reads as TGTGCCAGCAGCACCCACCCGGGGGTGACAGATACGCAGTATTTT.